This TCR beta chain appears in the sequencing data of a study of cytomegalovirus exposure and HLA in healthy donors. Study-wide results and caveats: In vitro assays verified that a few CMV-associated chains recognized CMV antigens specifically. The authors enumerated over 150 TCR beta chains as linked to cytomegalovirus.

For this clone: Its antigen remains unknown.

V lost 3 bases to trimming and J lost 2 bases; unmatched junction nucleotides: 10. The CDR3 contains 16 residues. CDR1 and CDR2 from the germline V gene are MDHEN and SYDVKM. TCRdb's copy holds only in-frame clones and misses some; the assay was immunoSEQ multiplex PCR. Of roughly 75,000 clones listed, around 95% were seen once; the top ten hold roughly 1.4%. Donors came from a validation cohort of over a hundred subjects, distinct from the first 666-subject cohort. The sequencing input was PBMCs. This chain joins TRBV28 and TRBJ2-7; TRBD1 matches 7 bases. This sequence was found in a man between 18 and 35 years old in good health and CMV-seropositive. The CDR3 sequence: CASSFNTRDSAYEQYF. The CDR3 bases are TGTGCCAGCAGTTTTAATACCCGGGACAGTGCCTACGAGCAGTACTTC.